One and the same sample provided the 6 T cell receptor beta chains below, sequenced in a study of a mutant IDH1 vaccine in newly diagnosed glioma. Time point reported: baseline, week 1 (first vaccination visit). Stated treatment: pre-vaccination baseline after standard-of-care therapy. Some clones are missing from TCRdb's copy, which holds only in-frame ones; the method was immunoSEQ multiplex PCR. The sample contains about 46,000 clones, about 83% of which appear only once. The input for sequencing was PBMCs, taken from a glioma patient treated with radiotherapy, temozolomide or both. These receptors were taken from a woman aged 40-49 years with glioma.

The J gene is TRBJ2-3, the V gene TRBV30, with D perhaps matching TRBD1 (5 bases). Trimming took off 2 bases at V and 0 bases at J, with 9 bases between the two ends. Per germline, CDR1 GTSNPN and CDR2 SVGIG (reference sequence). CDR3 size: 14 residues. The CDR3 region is CAWSPGSSTDTQYF. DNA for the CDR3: TGTGCCTGGAGTCCAGGGTCCAGCACAGATACGCAGTATTTT. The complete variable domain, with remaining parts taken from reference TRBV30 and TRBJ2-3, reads SQTIHQWPATLVQPVGSPLSLECTVEGTSNPNLYWYRQAAGRGLQLLFYSVGIGQISSEVPQNLSASRPQDRQFILSSKKLLLSDSGFYLCAWSPGSSTDTQYFGPGTRLTVL.

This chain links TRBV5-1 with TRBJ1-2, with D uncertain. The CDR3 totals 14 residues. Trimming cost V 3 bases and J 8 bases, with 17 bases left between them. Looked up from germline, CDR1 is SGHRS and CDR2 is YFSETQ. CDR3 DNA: TGCGCCAGCAGCTCCCCCACTACTCTGAGAGGCTACACCTTC. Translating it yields CASSSPTTLRGYTF. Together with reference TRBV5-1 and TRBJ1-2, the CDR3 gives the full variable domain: KAGVTQTPRYLIKTRGQQVTLSCSPISGHRSVSWYQQTPGQGLQFLFEYFSETQRNKGNFPGRFSGRQFSNSRSEMNVSTLELGDSALYLCASSSPTTLRGYTFGSGTRLTVV.

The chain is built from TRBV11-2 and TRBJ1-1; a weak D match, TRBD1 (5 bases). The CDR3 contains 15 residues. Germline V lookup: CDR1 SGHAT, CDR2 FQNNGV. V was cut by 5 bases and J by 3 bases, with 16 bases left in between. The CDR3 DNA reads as TGTGCCAGCAGCATTAGGGATTTAGGGGACACTGAAGCTTTCTTT. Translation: CASSIRDLGDTEAFF.

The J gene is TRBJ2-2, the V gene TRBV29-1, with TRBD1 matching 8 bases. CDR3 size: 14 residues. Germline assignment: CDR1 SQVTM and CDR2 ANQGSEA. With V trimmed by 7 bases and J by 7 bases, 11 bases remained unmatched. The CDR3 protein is CSAEKAGGGGELFF. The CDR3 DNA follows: TGCAGCGCGGAAAAGGCAGGGGGCGGCGGGGAGCTGTTTTTT.

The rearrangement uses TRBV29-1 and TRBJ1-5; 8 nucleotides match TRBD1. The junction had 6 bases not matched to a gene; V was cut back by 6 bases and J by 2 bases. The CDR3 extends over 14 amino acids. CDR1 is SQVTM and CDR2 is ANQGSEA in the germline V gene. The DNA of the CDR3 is TGCAGCGTGGCGGGACAGGACCGCAATCAGCCCCAGCATTTT. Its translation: CSVAGQDRNQPQHF.

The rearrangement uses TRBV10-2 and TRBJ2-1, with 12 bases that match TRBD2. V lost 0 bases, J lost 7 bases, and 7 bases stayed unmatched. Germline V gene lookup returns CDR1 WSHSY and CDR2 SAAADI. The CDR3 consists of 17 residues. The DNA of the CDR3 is TGCGCCAGCAGTGAGTCAATTCTAGCGGGGGGGCGGAATGAGCAGTTCTTC. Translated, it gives CASSESILAGGRNEQFF.